These 19 T cell receptor beta chains were all obtained from the same sample, sequenced in a study of spatial heterogeneity in lung cancer. TCRdb re-derived calls from the 5' RACE reads in MiXCR, one entry per CDR3 protein. Found here are a few thousand distinct CDR3 sequences, 2.9% of them singletons; the top ten hold about 23%. The time point here: sample taken at primary tumor resection. This sample comprised normal lung tissue next to the tumor, obtained at surgery. These receptors originate from a male donor with early-stage non-small cell lung cancer.

This clonotype was seen at least ten times. V is TRBV19 and J is TRBJ1-2; 7 bases align to TRBD1. The CDR3 consists of 14 residues. V lost 5 bases, J lost 7 bases, and 10 bases stayed unmatched. From germline, CDR1 is LNHDA and CDR2 SQIVND (reference sequence). The CDR3 DNA reads TGTGCCAGTAGTCTGCCGACAGGGCGGGGTGGCTACACCTTC. As protein: CASSLPTGRGGYTF. Based on the CDR3 plus reference TRBV19 and TRBJ1-2, the full variable domain is DGGITQSPKYLFRKEGQNVTLSCEQNLNHDAMYWYRQDPGQGLRLIYYSQIVNDFQKGDIAEGYSVSREKKESFPLTVTSAQKNPTAFYLCASSLPTGRGGYTFGSGTRLTVV.

Ten or more counts support this clonotype. J is TRBJ1-1 and V is TRBV29-1; perhaps TRBD1 as D (6 bases). The V gene lost 0 bases and the J gene lost 1 base, with 12 bases spanning the gap. The CDR3 covers 15 residues. Germline V lookup: CDR1 SQVTM, CDR2 ANQGSEA. CDR3 sequence: CSVEESLRGNTEAFF. The DNA for the CDR3 is TGCAGCGTTGAAGAATCTCTCAGGGGGAACACTGAAGCTTTCTTT. Complete variable domain (other parts from reference TRBV29-1 and TRBJ1-1): SAVISQKPSRDICQRGTSLTIQCQVDSQVTMMFWYRQQPGQSLTLIATANQGSEATYESGFVIDKFPISRPNLTFSTLTVSNMSPEDSSIYLCSVEESLRGNTEAFFGQGTRLTVV.

By share of the sample, this clonotype is medium-sized. The rearrangement joins TRBV7-9 to TRBJ1-1; D is unresolved. Germline V CDR1 and CDR2: SEHNR, FQNEAQ (reference sequence). Trimming removed 3 bases from V and 3 bases from J, with 5 bases in between. The CDR3 contains 12 residues. The CDR3: CASSFSDTEAFF. CDR3 nucleotide sequence: TGTGCCAGCAGCTTCTCTGACACTGAAGCTTTCTTT.

This clonotype came up many times. This chain connects TRBV11-2 to TRBJ2-6; D not resolved. Germline V gene sequence: CDR1 SGHAT, CDR2 FQNNGV. The CDR3 totals 15 residues. The germline V and J ends were trimmed by 5 bases and 1 base, with 9 bases remaining between them. Here the CDR3 reads CASSLTTSGANVLTF. CDR3 bases: TGTGCCAGCAGCCTAACTACTTCTGGGGCCAACGTCCTGACTTTC.

Judged by abundance, this clonotype is medium-sized. The chain couples TRBV20-1 to TRBJ2-3; D perhaps matches TRBD2 (5 bases). The CDR3 has 15 amino acids. Germline values: CDR1 DFQATT, CDR2 SNEGSKA (reference sequence). V was cut by 3 bases and J by 3 bases, with 16 bases left in between. This chain's CDR3 is CSASRTHAGTDTQYF. DNA of the CDR3: TGCAGTGCTAGTCGGACTCACGCAGGTACAGATACGCAGTATTTT.

This clonotype was recorded once. The V and J genes are TRBV7-6 and TRBJ1-5; D remains unclear. In germline, CDR1 is SGHVS, CDR2 FNYEAQ. Trimming took 5 bases from V and 9 from J, leaving 17 bases between them. This CDR3 has 14 amino acids. CDR3 nucleotides: TGTGCCAGCAGCATAGAAACAGCCGCCGGGCCCCAGCATTTT. It yields the protein CASSIETAAGPQHF.

At least ten counts were recorded for this clonotype. The chain combines TRBV18 with TRBJ1-2, with D perhaps matching TRBD1 (5 bases). The V end was cut by 3 bases, the J end by 2 bases, with 13 bases between. This CDR3 region has 15 residues. CDR1 is KGHSH, CDR2 LQKENI, per germline. The CDR3 bases are TGTGCCAGCTCACCCCCGGACACTCACAACTATGGCTACACCTTC. Protein: CASSPPDTHNYGYTF.

This clonotype was recorded many times. The V call is TRBV5-5, the J call TRBJ1-2; the D gene is possibly TRBD1 (5 bases). This CDR3 region has 15 residues. The V end was cut by 0 bases, the J end by 9 bases, with 18 bases between. The germline V gene has CDR1 SGHKS and CDR2 YYEKEE (reference sequence). CDR3 sequence (DNA): TGTGCCAGCAGCTTGGATTTAGGTGGCAGGGACCGCTACACCTTC. It specifies CASSLDLGGRDRYTF.

This clonotype is labeled medium-sized. V and J are TRBV7-9 and TRBJ2-1; TRBD2 matches 7 bases. The CDR3 has 13 residues. J lost 6 bases, V lost 5 bases, and 4 bases had no gene match. The germline CDR1 and CDR2 sequences are SEHNR and FQNEAQ (reference sequence). Here the CDR3 reads CASSRLAGNEQFF. The CDR3 coding sequence is TGTGCCAGCAGCCGACTAGCAGGCAATGAGCAGTTCTTC.

This clonotype has ten or more counts. The gene calls are TRBV5-6 and TRBJ2-7; TRBD1 agrees at 8 bases. There are 14 residues in the CDR3. CDR1 is SGHDT and CDR2 is YYEEEE in the germline V gene. V lost 4 bases to trimming and J lost 3 bases; unmatched junction nucleotides: 6. The CDR3 loop reads CASSPGTGYYEQYF. The CDR3 DNA follows: TGTGCCAGCAGCCCGGGGACAGGTTACTACGAGCAGTACTTC.

This clonotype was seen repeatedly, ten times or more. The chain has TRBV30 and TRBJ2-1; D uncertain. Germline-derived CDR1 and CDR2 are GTSNPN and SVGIG (reference sequence). The CDR3 contains 12 residues. V lost 5 bases and J lost 8, with 13 bases in between. The CDR3 is CAWGIHGDEQFF. In DNA, the CDR3 is TGTGCCTGGGGAATTCATGGGGATGAGCAGTTCTTC.

This clonotype rates as medium-sized. The genes are TRBV7-6 and TRBJ2-6; 7 positions agree with TRBD1. Germline CDR1 SGHVS, CDR2 FNYEAQ. CDR3 length: 18 residues. Trimming removed 5 bases from V and 1 base from J; junction bases left unmatched: 11. The CDR3 nucleotides are TGTGCCAGCAGCCCGACCCCCCTGACAGGGTCTGGGGCCAACGTCCTGACTTTC. Amino acids: CASSPTPLTGSGANVLTF.

This clonotype is medium-sized in the sample. The J gene is TRBJ2-2, the V gene TRBV24-1, with 11 bases identical to TRBD2. The CDR3 contains 16 residues. V shed 5 bases, J shed 1 base, and the junction held 2 bases outside the gene matches. Germline V gene sequence: CDR1 KGHDR, CDR2 SFDVKD. The DNA of the CDR3 is TGTGCCACCAGTGCACTAGCGGGGGAGAACACCGGGGAGCTGTTTTTT. Residues: CATSALAGENTGELFF.

This clonotype is termed medium-sized. J is TRBJ1-2 and V is TRBV7-2; D gene ambiguous. CDR3 length: 14 residues. Trimming stripped 5 bases from V and 6 bases from J, with 16 bases between. The germline V gene encodes CDR1 SGHTA and CDR2 FQGNSA. Written as DNA, the CDR3 is TGTGCCAGCAGCCCCCCTGCCTTACCCCATGGCTACACCTTC. Translated: CASSPPALPHGYTF.

By frequency in the sample, this clonotype is medium-sized (0.01 to 0.1%). It may be a read error: a sequence one base away is much more abundant. V usage is TRBV7-9 and J usage is TRBJ1-2; 7 nucleotides match TRBD1. This CDR3 spans 14 amino acids. Per germline, CDR1 SEHNR and CDR2 FQNEAQ (reference sequence). As DNA, the CDR3 is TGTGCCAGCAGCCCCGGGACAGAGTTGAGGGGCTACAACTTC. This translates into CASSPGTELRGYNF.

This clonotype is deemed medium-sized (0.01 to 0.1%). The CDR3 DNA reads as TGTGCCAGCAGCTTGGGTACGCGAGAGACCCAGTACTTC. Amino acid sequence: CASSLGTRETQYF. The gene calls are TRBV7-2 and TRBJ2-5; D unclear. Looked up from germline, CDR1 is SGHTA and CDR2 is FQGNSA. The V end was cut by 3 bases, the J end by 4 bases, with 9 bases between. The CDR3 loop spans 13 amino acids.

This clonotype was counted at least ten times. This sequence joins TRBV9 and TRBJ2-2, with 8 bases matching TRBD1. Germline V CDR1 and CDR2: SGDLS, YYNGEE. The CDR3 totals 16 residues. Trimming removed 4 bases from V and 4 bases from J; junction bases left unmatched: 9. CDR3 sequence: CASSFGQGRTTGELFF. The CDR3 DNA sequence: TGTGCCAGCAGCTTCGGACAGGGTCGAACCACCGGGGAGCTGTTTTTT.

This clonotype has at least ten counts. V gene TRBV11-3 combines with J gene TRBJ2-1; 9 bases agree with TRBD1. The J segment lost 5 bases and the V segment lost 4 bases, leaving 6 bases of the junction unmatched. This CDR3 spans 15 amino acids. The germline gives CDR1 SGHNT, CDR2 YENEEA. Written as DNA, the CDR3 is TGTGCCAGCAGCTCAGGACAGGGGCGGGACAATGAGCAGTTCTTC. Amino acid sequence: CASSSGQGRDNEQFF.

By proportion, this clonotype is medium-sized (0.01 to 0.1%). This chain uses TRBV7-2 with TRBJ1-1, with 9 bases fitting TRBD1. Germline V CDR1 and CDR2: SGHTA, FQGNSA. The length of the CDR3 is 14 residues. The junction had 4 bases not matched to a gene; V was cut back by 4 bases and J by 4 bases. This chain's CDR3 is CASSYDRGSTEAFF. DNA of the CDR3: TGTGCCAGCAGCTACGACAGGGGGAGCACTGAAGCTTTCTTT.